Listed below are T cell receptor beta chains from one sample, sequenced in a study of control samples from healthy donors and cancer patients. The table came from immunoSEQ multiplex PCR; TCRdb's copy has only in-frame clones and leaves some out. The sample has 95,000 to 110,000 clones, 75% to 90% seen once. The sample was PBMCs. The source of these receptors is a man aged 60 to 75 with lung cancer. Each CDR3 is given with its conserved first and last residue. The D gene is left open where the match is weak. Some rows have no size entry. The others give once, few or many, or a class for an expanded clone.

j_gene: TRBJ1-2
d_gene: -
len: 15
abundance: -
v_gene: TRBV6-5
CDR3aa: CASSYGQLSNYGYTF
CDR3nt: TGTGCCAGCAGTTACGGACAGCTCTCCAACTATGGCTACACCTTC

j_gene: TRBJ2-1
d_gene: -
len: 16
abundance: few
v_gene: TRBV7-3
CDR3aa: CASSLIGVDSYNEQFF
CDR3nt: TGTGCCAGCAGCTTAATCGGGGTAGACAGTTACAATGAGCAGTTCTTC

j_gene: TRBJ1-2
d_gene: -
len: 14
abundance: -
v_gene: TRBV5-4
CDR3aa: CASSRDGGNYGYTF
CDR3nt: TGTGCCAGCAGCAGGGACGGCGGTAACTATGGCTACACCTTC

j_gene: TRBJ1-2
d_gene: -
len: 11
abundance: once
v_gene: TRBV3-1/TRBV3-2
CDR3aa: CASSHGQGYTF
CDR3nt: TGTGCCAGCAGCCACGGACAAGGCTACACCTTC

j_gene: TRBJ1-4
d_gene: -
len: 15
abundance: -
v_gene: TRBV18
CDR3aa: CASSPERSTNEKLFF
CDR3nt: TGTGCCAGCTCACCTGAAAGGTCAACTAATGAAAAACTGTTTTTT

j_gene: TRBJ1-5
d_gene: -
len: 16
abundance: -
v_gene: TRBV27
CDR3aa: CASSLSGRVGNQPQHF
CDR3nt: TGTGCCAGCAGTTTATCAGGCAGGGTTGGCAATCAGCCCCAGCATTTT

j_gene: TRBJ2-3
d_gene: -
len: 14
abundance: -
v_gene: TRBV6-4
CDR3aa: CASSEASTTDTQYF
CDR3nt: TGTGCCAGCAGTGAGGCCAGTACCACAGATACGCAGTATTTT

j_gene: TRBJ1-4
d_gene: -
len: 12
abundance: -
v_gene: TRBV29-1
CDR3aa: CSIRDLNEKLFF
CDR3nt: TGCAGCATCCGGGACTTAAATGAAAAACTGTTTTTT

j_gene: TRBJ1-1
d_gene: -
len: 12
abundance: -
v_gene: TRBV6-5
CDR3aa: CASCFVSHEAFF
CDR3nt: TGTGCCAGCTGTTTTGTCAGTCATGAAGCTTTCTTT

j_gene: TRBJ2-7
d_gene: TRBD1
len: 15
abundance: -
v_gene: TRBV10-1
CDR3aa: CASSRFETGVHEQYF
CDR3nt: TGCGCCAGCAGTAGATTCGAGACAGGGGTCCACGAGCAGTACTTC

j_gene: TRBJ2-1
d_gene: TRBD2
len: 16
abundance: -
v_gene: TRBV7-3
CDR3aa: CASSLTGLGGENEQFF
CDR3nt: TGTGCCAGCAGCTTAACGGGACTAGGGGGTGAGAATGAGCAGTTCTTC

j_gene: TRBJ2-3
d_gene: -
len: 17
abundance: -
v_gene: TRBV4-1
CDR3aa: CASSQDERAFSTDTQYF
CDR3nt: TGCGCCAGCAGCCAAGACGAGCGGGCCTTCAGCACAGATACGCAGTATTTT

j_gene: TRBJ2-5
d_gene: -
len: 15
abundance: few
v_gene: TRBV3-1/TRBV3-2
CDR3aa: CASSQDPGPRETQYF
CDR3nt: TGTGCCAGCAGCCAAGACCCAGGCCCGAGAGAGACCCAGTACTTC

j_gene: TRBJ1-5
d_gene: -
len: 15
abundance: -
v_gene: TRBV7-2
CDR3aa: CASSVRQNSNQPQHF
CDR3nt: TGTGCCAGCAGCGTCCGACAGAATAGCAATCAGCCCCAGCATTTT

j_gene: TRBJ1-6
d_gene: TRBD1
len: 13
abundance: once
v_gene: TRBV11-2
CDR3aa: CATVDRENSPLHF
CDR3nt: TGTGCCACCGTAGACAGGGAAAATTCACCCCTCCACTTT

j_gene: TRBJ2-3
d_gene: -
len: 16
abundance: -
v_gene: TRBV3-1/TRBV3-2
CDR3aa: CASSQVGGHSTDTQYF
CDR3nt: TGTGCCAGCAGCCAAGTGGGGGGACATAGCACAGATACGCAGTATTTT

j_gene: TRBJ2-7
d_gene: TRBD1
len: 13
abundance: -
v_gene: TRBV18
CDR3aa: CASSPSGGYEQYF
CDR3nt: TGTGCCAGCTCACCTTCAGGGGGTTACGAGCAGTACTTC

j_gene: TRBJ2-5
d_gene: -
len: 14
abundance: few
v_gene: TRBV7-8
CDR3aa: CASSLDGLQETQYF
CDR3nt: TGTGCCAGCAGCTTAGATGGGTTGCAAGAGACCCAGTACTTC

j_gene: TRBJ2-3
d_gene: -
len: 16
abundance: -
v_gene: TRBV27
CDR3aa: CASSWSAGAYSDTQYF
CDR3nt: TGTGCCAGCAGTTGGTCCGCGGGGGCTTATTCGGATACGCAGTATTTT

j_gene: TRBJ1-1
d_gene: TRBD1
len: 16
abundance: -
v_gene: TRBV5-4
CDR3aa: CASSRDDRGLGTEAFF
CDR3nt: TGTGCCAGCAGCCGGGATGACAGGGGCTTAGGCACTGAAGCTTTCTTT

j_gene: TRBJ1-5
d_gene: -
len: 13
abundance: -
v_gene: TRBV7-8
CDR3aa: CASSLRGNQPQHF
CDR3nt: TGTGCCAGCAGCTTAAGGGGTAACCAGCCCCAGCATTTT

j_gene: TRBJ2-5
d_gene: -
len: 14
abundance: -
v_gene: TRBV2
CDR3aa: CASSESQGQETQYF
CDR3nt: TGTGCCAGCAGTGAATCACAGGGACAAGAGACCCAGTACTTC

j_gene: TRBJ1-6
d_gene: -
len: 13
abundance: -
v_gene: TRBV7-9
CDR3aa: CAIQGIGSSPLHF
CDR3nt: TGTGCCATTCAGGGGATAGGTAGTTCACCCCTCCACTTT

j_gene: TRBJ2-3
d_gene: -
len: 14
abundance: once
v_gene: TRBV7-8
CDR3aa: CASSFGLKPDTQYF
CDR3nt: TGTGCCAGCAGCTTCGGACTTAAGCCAGATACGCAGTATTTT

j_gene: TRBJ2-3
d_gene: TRBD1
len: 14
abundance: -
v_gene: TRBV24-1
CDR3aa: CATSPGGPTDTQYF
CDR3nt: TGTGCCACCAGTCCAGGGGGTCCCACAGATACGCAGTATTTT

j_gene: TRBJ1-2
d_gene: TRBD1
len: 16
abundance: -
v_gene: TRBV7-2
CDR3aa: CASSPDGTASSYGYTF
CDR3nt: TGTGCCAGCAGCCCAGACGGGACAGCCTCTTCCTATGGCTACACCTTC

j_gene: TRBJ1-5
d_gene: -
len: 14
abundance: -
v_gene: TRBV15
CDR3aa: CATSGVGPNQPQHF
CDR3nt: TGTGCCACCAGCGGGGTGGGCCCCAATCAGCCCCAGCATTTT

j_gene: TRBJ1-1
d_gene: -
len: 15
abundance: -
v_gene: TRBV4-1
CDR3aa: CASSQDIQMNTEAFF
CDR3nt: TGCGCCAGCAGCCAAGATATACAGATGAACACTGAAGCTTTCTTT

j_gene: TRBJ2-2
d_gene: -
len: 16
abundance: -
v_gene: TRBV10-2
CDR3aa: CASSEAGLPNTGELFF
CDR3nt: TGCGCCAGCAGTGAGGCGGGGCTACCTAACACCGGGGAGCTGTTTTTT

j_gene: TRBJ2-2
d_gene: TRBD1
len: 16
abundance: -
v_gene: TRBV7-2
CDR3aa: CASSPGGQGGTGELFF
CDR3nt: TGTGCCAGCAGCCCGGGGGGACAGGGGGGGACCGGGGAGCTGTTTTTT

j_gene: TRBJ1-1
d_gene: -
len: 15
abundance: -
v_gene: TRBV5-1
CDR3aa: CASSLAPGLGTEAFF
CDR3nt: TGCGCCAGCAGCTTGGCACCGGGACTAGGGACTGAAGCTTTCTTT

j_gene: TRBJ1-2
d_gene: -
len: 13
abundance: -
v_gene: TRBV10-1
CDR3aa: CASSGYSDYGYTF
CDR3nt: TGCGCCAGCAGTGGATACTCCGACTATGGCTACACCTTC

j_gene: TRBJ2-1
d_gene: TRBD1
len: 15
abundance: -
v_gene: TRBV27
CDR3aa: CASSPGTGANNEQFF
CDR3nt: TGTGCCAGCAGTCCCGGGACAGGGGCTAACAATGAGCAGTTCTTC

j_gene: TRBJ2-4
d_gene: -
len: 15
abundance: -
v_gene: TRBV5-4
CDR3aa: CASSSKLGGVNIQYF
CDR3nt: TGTGCCAGCAGCTCCAAGCTGGGGGGTGTCAACATTCAGTACTTC

j_gene: TRBJ2-5
d_gene: TRBD1
len: 17
abundance: -
v_gene: TRBV24-1
CDR3aa: CATSDTRTGRVSETQYF
CDR3nt: TGTGCCACCAGTGATACTCGGACAGGGCGAGTTTCGGAGACCCAGTACTTC

j_gene: TRBJ1-2
d_gene: -
len: 15
abundance: -
v_gene: TRBV25-1
CDR3aa: CASSALIAFNYGYTF
CDR3nt: TGTGCCAGCAGTGCCCTGATCGCCTTTAACTATGGCTACACCTTC

j_gene: TRBJ1-3
d_gene: TRBD1
len: 16
abundance: -
v_gene: TRBV2
CDR3aa: CASRRGQGASGNTIYF
CDR3nt: TGTGCCAGCAGACGGGGGCAGGGGGCTTCTGGAAACACCATATATTTT

j_gene: TRBJ2-5
d_gene: TRBD2
len: 15
abundance: -
v_gene: TRBV5-1
CDR3aa: CASSFAGGYQETQYF
CDR3nt: TGCGCCAGCAGCTTTGCGGGGGGGTACCAAGAGACCCAGTACTTC

j_gene: TRBJ2-1
d_gene: -
len: 16
abundance: once
v_gene: TRBV15
CDR3aa: CATSRAGTADGNEQFF
CDR3nt: TGTGCCACCAGCAGAGCCGGGACTGCAGACGGGAATGAGCAGTTCTTC

j_gene: TRBJ1-5
d_gene: -
len: 17
abundance: few
v_gene: TRBV5-1
CDR3aa: CASSLLGGSGSNQPQHF
CDR3nt: TGCGCCAGCAGCCTCCTCGGGGGTTCAGGAAGCAATCAGCCCCAGCATTTT

j_gene: TRBJ1-5
d_gene: -
len: 14
abundance: -
v_gene: TRBV6-5
CDR3aa: CASDWSGLNQPQHF
CDR3nt: TGTGCCAGCGATTGGTCTGGGCTAAATCAGCCCCAGCATTTT

j_gene: TRBJ2-3
d_gene: -
len: 15
abundance: -
v_gene: TRBV4-1
CDR3aa: CASSYRLVSTDTQYF
CDR3nt: TGCGCCAGCAGCTATAGACTAGTGAGCACAGATACGCAGTATTTT

j_gene: TRBJ2-5
d_gene: -
len: 11
abundance: -
v_gene: TRBV2
CDR3aa: CASIIGEAQYF
CDR3nt: TGTGCCAGCATAATCGGGGAGGCCCAGTACTTC

j_gene: TRBJ2-5
d_gene: -
len: 14
abundance: -
v_gene: TRBV18
CDR3aa: CASSPTMFQETQYF
CDR3nt: TGTGCCAGCTCACCGACTATGTTTCAAGAGACCCAGTACTTC

j_gene: TRBJ1-4
d_gene: TRBD1
len: 15
abundance: -
v_gene: TRBV7-6
CDR3aa: CASSLETGEDEKLFF
CDR3nt: TGTGCCAGCAGCTTAGAGACAGGGGAAGATGAAAAACTGTTTTTT

j_gene: TRBJ1-1
d_gene: -
len: 13
abundance: -
v_gene: TRBV12-3/TRBV12-4
CDR3aa: CASSPSGQTEAFF
CDR3nt: TGTGCCAGCAGCCCATCAGGACAGACTGAAGCTTTCTTT

j_gene: TRBJ1-3
d_gene: TRBD1
len: 16
abundance: -
v_gene: TRBV2
CDR3aa: CASSMGQTSSGNTIYF
CDR3nt: TGTGCCAGCAGTATGGGACAGACCAGCTCTGGAAACACCATATATTTT

j_gene: TRBJ1-1
d_gene: -
len: 14
abundance: -
v_gene: TRBV6-2/TRBV6-3
CDR3aa: CASSYGGLNTEAFF
CDR3nt: TGTGCCAGCAGTTACGGGGGCTTGAACACTGAAGCTTTCTTT

j_gene: TRBJ2-3
d_gene: TRBD2
len: 15
abundance: -
v_gene: TRBV5-1
CDR3aa: CASSSSGGPTDTQYF
CDR3nt: TGCGCCAGCAGCAGTAGCGGGGGCCCCACAGATACGCAGTATTTT

j_gene: TRBJ1-2
d_gene: -
len: 11
abundance: once
v_gene: TRBV25-1
CDR3aa: CASSGPYGYTF
CDR3nt: TGTGCCAGCAGTGGGCCTTATGGCTACACCTTC

j_gene: TRBJ1-6
d_gene: TRBD1
len: 17
abundance: -
v_gene: TRBV2
CDR3aa: CASSEAQGGNLGSPLHF
CDR3nt: TGTGCCAGCAGTGAAGCGCAGGGGGGAAATTTAGGATCACCCCTCCACTTT

j_gene: TRBJ2-5
d_gene: -
len: 15
abundance: -
v_gene: TRBV5-1
CDR3aa: CASSLQTDKPETQYF
CDR3nt: TGCGCCAGCAGCCTTCAGACAGACAAGCCGGAGACCCAGTACTTC

j_gene: TRBJ2-3
d_gene: -
len: 18
abundance: -
v_gene: TRBV4-1
CDR3aa: CASSQESALLTSTDTQYF
CDR3nt: TGCGCCAGCAGCCAAGAGAGCGCCCTCCTCACTAGCACAGATACGCAGTATTTT